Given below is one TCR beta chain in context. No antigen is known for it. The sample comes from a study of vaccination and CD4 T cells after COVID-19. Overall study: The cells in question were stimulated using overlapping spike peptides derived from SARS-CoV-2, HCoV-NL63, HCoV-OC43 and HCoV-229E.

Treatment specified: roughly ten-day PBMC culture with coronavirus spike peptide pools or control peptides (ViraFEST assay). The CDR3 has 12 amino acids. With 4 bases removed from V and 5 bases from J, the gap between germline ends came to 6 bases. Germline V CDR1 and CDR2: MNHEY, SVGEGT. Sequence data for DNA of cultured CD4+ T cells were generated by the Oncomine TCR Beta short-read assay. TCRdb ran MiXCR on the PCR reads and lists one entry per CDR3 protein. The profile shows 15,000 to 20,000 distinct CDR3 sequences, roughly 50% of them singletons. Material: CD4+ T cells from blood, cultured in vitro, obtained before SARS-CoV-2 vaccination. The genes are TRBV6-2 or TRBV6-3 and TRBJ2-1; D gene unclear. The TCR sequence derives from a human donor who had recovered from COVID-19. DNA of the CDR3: TGTGCCAGCAGTTTGGACCACAATGAGCAGTTCTTC. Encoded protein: CASSLDHNEQFF.